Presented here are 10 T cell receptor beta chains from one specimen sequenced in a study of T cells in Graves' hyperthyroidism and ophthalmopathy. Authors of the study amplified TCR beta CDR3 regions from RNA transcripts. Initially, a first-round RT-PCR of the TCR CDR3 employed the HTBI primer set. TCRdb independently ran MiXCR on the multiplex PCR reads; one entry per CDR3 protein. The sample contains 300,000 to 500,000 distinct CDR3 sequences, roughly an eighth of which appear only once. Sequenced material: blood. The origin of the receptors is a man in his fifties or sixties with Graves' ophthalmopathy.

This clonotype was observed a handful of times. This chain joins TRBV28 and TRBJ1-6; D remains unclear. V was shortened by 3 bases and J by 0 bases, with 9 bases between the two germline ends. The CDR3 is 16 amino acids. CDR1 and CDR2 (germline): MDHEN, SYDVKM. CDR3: CASSLWSSSYNSPLHF. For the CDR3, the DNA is TGTGCCAGCAGTTTGTGGTCGAGCTCCTATAATTCACCCCTCCACTTT.

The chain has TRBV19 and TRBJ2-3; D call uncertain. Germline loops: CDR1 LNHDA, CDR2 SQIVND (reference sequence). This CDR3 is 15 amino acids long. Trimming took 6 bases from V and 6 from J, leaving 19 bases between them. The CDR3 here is CASRPPRSRLDTQYF. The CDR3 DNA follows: TGTGCCAGTAGACCCCCGCGATCACGTCTGGATACGCAGTATTTT.

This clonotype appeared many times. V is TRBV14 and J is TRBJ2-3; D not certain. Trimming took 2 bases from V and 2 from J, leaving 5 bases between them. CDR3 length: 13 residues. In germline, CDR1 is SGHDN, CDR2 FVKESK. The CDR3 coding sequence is TGTGCCAGCAGCCAAATAAACACAGATACGCAGTATTTT. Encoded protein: CASSQINTDTQYF.

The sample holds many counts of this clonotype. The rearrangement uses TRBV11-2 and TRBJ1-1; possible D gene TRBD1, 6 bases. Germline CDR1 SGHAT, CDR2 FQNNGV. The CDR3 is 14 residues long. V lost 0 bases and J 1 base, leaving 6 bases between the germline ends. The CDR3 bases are TGTGCCAGCAGCTTAGAAGGGGGGAACACTGAAGCTTTCTTT. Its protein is CASSLEGGNTEAFF.

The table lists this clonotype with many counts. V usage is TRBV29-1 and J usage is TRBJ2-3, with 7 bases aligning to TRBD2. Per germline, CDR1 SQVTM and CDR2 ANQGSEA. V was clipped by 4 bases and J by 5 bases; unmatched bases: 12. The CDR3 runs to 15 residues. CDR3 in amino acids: CSVGTKGGPEDTQYF. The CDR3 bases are TGCAGCGTTGGCACGAAGGGAGGGCCGGAAGATACGCAGTATTTT.

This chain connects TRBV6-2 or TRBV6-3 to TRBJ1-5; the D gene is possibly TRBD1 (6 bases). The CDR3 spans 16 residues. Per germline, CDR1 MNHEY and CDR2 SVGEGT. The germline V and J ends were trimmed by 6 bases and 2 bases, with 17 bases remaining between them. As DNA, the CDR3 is TGTGCCAGCAGGAAAACCAGGGGTACGGGCAATCAGCCCCAGCATTTT. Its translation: CASRKTRGTGNQPQHF.

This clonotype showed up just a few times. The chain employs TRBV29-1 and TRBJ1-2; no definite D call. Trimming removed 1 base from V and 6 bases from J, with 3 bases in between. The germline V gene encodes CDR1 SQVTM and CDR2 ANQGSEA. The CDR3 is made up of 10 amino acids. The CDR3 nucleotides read TGCAGCGTTGAAGGGGATGGCTACACCTTC. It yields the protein CSVEGDGYTF.

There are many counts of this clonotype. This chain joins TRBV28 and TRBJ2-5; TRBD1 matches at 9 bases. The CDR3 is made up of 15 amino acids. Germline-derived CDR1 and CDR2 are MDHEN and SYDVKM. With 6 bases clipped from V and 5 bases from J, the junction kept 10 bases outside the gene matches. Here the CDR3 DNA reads TGTGCCAGCAGCAACACAGGGGGCGAATGGGAGACCCAGTACTTC. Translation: CASSNTGGEWETQYF.

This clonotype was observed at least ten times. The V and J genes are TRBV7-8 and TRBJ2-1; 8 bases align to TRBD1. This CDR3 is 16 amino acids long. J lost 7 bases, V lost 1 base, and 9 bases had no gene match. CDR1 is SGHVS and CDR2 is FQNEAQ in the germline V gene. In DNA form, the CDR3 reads TGTGCCAGCAGCTTAGTGGCAGGGGGCTTGGGGAATGAGCAGTTCTTC. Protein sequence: CASSLVAGGLGNEQFF.

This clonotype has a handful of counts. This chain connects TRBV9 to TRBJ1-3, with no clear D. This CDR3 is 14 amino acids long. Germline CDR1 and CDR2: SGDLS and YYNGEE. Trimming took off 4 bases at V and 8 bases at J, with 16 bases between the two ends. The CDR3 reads CASSTEGGGHTIYF. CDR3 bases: TGTGCCAGCAGCACCGAAGGAGGAGGCCACACCATATATTTT.